What follows are 2 T cell receptor beta chains derived from one specimen sequenced in a study of T cell responses to AZD1222 COVID-19 vaccine. The data were produced by immunoSEQ multiplex PCR, yet TCRdb's version contains in-frame clones alone and is incomplete. This repertoire shows around 150,000 clones, 80% to 95% found once; its top ten account for approximately 3.4%. This specimen was peripheral blood, taken 28 days after the second AZD1222 dose. The receptors originated from an adult who received the AZD1222 COVID-19 vaccine.

This sequence joins TRBV6-6 and TRBJ1-6; D not certain. CDR1 and CDR2 from the germline V gene are MNHNY and SVGAGI (reference sequence). This CDR3 has 15 amino acids. Deletions cut 4 bases from V and 10 bases from J, with 17 bases between. The CDR3 nucleotides read TGTGCCAGCAGTTTTGATTGGGGTTTGGGGTCACCCCTCCACTTT. It yields the protein CASSFDWGLGSPLHF.

This chain joins TRBV10-3 and TRBJ1-2; a weak D match, TRBD1 (6 bases). Germline lookup yields CDR1 ENHRY and CDR2 SYGVKD. The CDR3 runs to 13 residues. The V end was cut by 7 bases, the J end by 3 bases, with 12 bases between. This chain's CDR3 is CAINRPGDYGYTF. DNA for the CDR3: TGTGCCATCAACCGGCCAGGGGACTATGGCTACACCTTC.